This T cell receptor beta chain was sequenced during a study of shared clonotypes between healthy human individuals. Study-level background: Each donor had three CD4 naive, three CD4 memory, two CD8 naive and one CD8 memory plate.

Overall study results and limits: In contrast to clonotypes shared by all four donors, non-shared clonotypes had lower generation probabilities. Roughly 5% of naive CD4 clonotypes were shared across a few donors. Limitation of the genetic and exposure-history diversity represented came from the few donors.

The CDR3 runs 13 residues. Germline CDR1 reads SGHTA; CDR2 reads FQGNSA. Trimming shortened V by 7 bases and J by 2 bases, and 10 bases separated the two germline ends. A remark on this clone: Its cognate antigen is unknown.

The protocol was immunoSEQ multiplex PCR, while the TCRdb copy is restricted to in-frame clones and leaves out a portion. The table includes 980,000 or so clones, roughly 72% detected once. The receptor comes from a man younger than 35 in good health. This chain links TRBV7-2 with TRBJ2-3; D perhaps matches TRBD2 (5 bases). The sequencing input was memory CD4+ T cells sorted from blood. Documented subset: CD45RA-negative fraction. CDR3 bases: TGTGCCAGCACCAGCGGATCCACAGATACGCAGTATTTT. This sequence encodes CASTSGSTDTQYF.